A single sample gave rise to the 10 T cell receptor beta chains below, sequenced in a study of vaccination and CD4 T cells after COVID-19. TCRdb recomputed calls from the PCR reads with MiXCR, one row per CDR3 protein. The sample yields about 18,000 distinct CDR3 sequences, roughly 64% seen once. Sequencing used CD4+ T cells from blood, obtained after SARS-CoV-2 vaccination. Source of these receptors: a human donor who had recovered from COVID-19.

The chain recombines TRBV2 with TRBJ2-7; TRBD2 aligns across 16 bases. The CDR3 length is 16 residues. V lost 8 bases and J lost 4; bases outside the gene matches: 8. Germline CDR1 and CDR2: SNHLY and FYNNEI. CDR3 bases: TGTGCCAGCGGCGGGACTAGCGGGAGGGCCGGGTACGAGCAGTACTTC. Its translation: CASGGTSGRAGYEQYF.

Comment on this clonotype: Germline and junction disagree at one end, which may indicate a read error. V and J are TRBV5-1 and TRBJ1-2, with no clear D. Germline lookup yields CDR1 SGHRS and CDR2 YFSETQ. There are 15 residues in the CDR3. CDR3 DNA: TGCCCCAGCAGCCCCGAGGGCGTAGCTAACTATGGCTACACCTTC. This gives the protein CPSSPEGVANYGYTF.

The chain employs TRBV7-9 and TRBJ1-2; D is unclear. This CDR3 comprises 12 residues. V lost 3 bases and J 7 bases, leaving 9 bases between the germline ends. From germline, CDR1 is SEHNR and CDR2 FQNEAQ (reference sequence). CDR3 sequence reads: CASSFPNSGYTF. The CDR3 DNA follows: TGTGCCAGCAGCTTCCCAAATTCTGGCTACACCTTC.

CDR3 sequence (DNA): TGTGCCAGCAGGTCCGGGACTAGCGGTTACCAAGAGACCCAGTACTTC. Its protein product is CASRSGTSGYQETQYF. The V gene is TRBV7-2, the J gene TRBJ2-5; 11 bases are a match to TRBD2. Germline CDR1 SGHTA, CDR2 FQGNSA. CDR3 length equals 16 residues. V trimming: 6 bases; J trimming: 0 bases; junction bases outside the gene matches: 6. Filled out from reference TRBV7-2 and TRBJ2-5, the complete variable domain reads GAGVSQSPSNKVTEKGKDVELRCDPISGHTALYWYRQSLGQGLEFLIYFQGNSAPDKSGLPSDRFSAERTGGSVSTLTIQRTQQEDSAVYLCASRSGTSGYQETQYFGPGTRLLVL.

The J gene is TRBJ1-2, the V gene TRBV6-2 or TRBV6-3; D is undetermined. The CDR3 extends over 11 amino acids. The germline gives CDR1 MNHEY, CDR2 SVGEGT. Trimming stripped 0 bases from V and 5 bases from J, with 1 base between. CDR3 protein: CASSYSYGYTF. The CDR3 region has the DNA TGTGCCAGCAGTTACTCATATGGCTACACCTTC.

In its sample, this clonotype was seen a few times. CDR3 protein: CASGMGPEQFF. CDR3 nucleotides: TGTGCCAGTGGAATGGGTCCTGAGCAGTTCTTC. The genes are TRBV19 and TRBJ2-1; D is ambiguous. Trimming cost V 8 bases and J 9 bases, with 11 bases left between them. This CDR3 is built from 11 residues. The germline V gene has CDR1 LNHDA and CDR2 SQIVND (reference sequence). Using reference TRBV19 and TRBJ2-1 for the parts outside the CDR3, the full variable domain is DGGITQSPKYLFRKEGQNVTLSCEQNLNHDAMYWYRQDPGQGLRLIYYSQIVNDFQKGDIAEGYSVSREKKESFPLTVTSAQKNPTAFYLCASGMGPEQFFGPGTRLTVL.

J is TRBJ2-5 and V is TRBV12-3 or TRBV12-4, with D hard to call. V lost 6 bases and J 5 bases, leaving 13 bases between the germline ends. This CDR3 spans 13 amino acids. CDR3 residues: CASSASRVETQYF. The CDR3 DNA reads as TGTGCCAGCAGCGCAAGCCGGGTCGAGACCCAGTACTTC.

The chain recombines TRBV27 with TRBJ2-1; no clear D. V lost 2 bases and J 1 base, leaving 9 bases between the germline ends. The CDR3 extends over 15 amino acids. The V gene's germline CDR1 is MNHEY and CDR2 SMNVEV (reference sequence). The CDR3 here is CASSLEGSSYNEQFF. The DNA of the CDR3 is TGTGCCAGCAGTTTAGAAGGCAGTTCCTACAATGAGCAGTTCTTC.

The V gene is TRBV20-1, the J gene TRBJ2-7, with D possibly being TRBD1 (5 bases). V dropped 6 bases and J dropped 2 bases, with 8 bases sitting between them. This CDR3 is built from 11 residues. CDR1 DFQATT and CDR2 SNEGSKA come from the germline V gene (reference sequence). The CDR3 reads CSAGQPYEQYF. The CDR3 DNA reads TGCAGTGCGGGGCAACCCTACGAGCAGTACTTC.

With regard to this clonotype: A junction boundary mismatches the germline segment, possibly from a read error. V is TRBV18 and J is TRBJ2-5; the D gene could be TRBD1 or TRBD2 (5 bases each). The CDR3 spans 13 residues. The germline V gene encodes CDR1 KGHSH and CDR2 LQKENI. CDR3 in amino acids: CASAPGQQETQYF. The CDR3 DNA reads TGTGCCAGCGCACCGGGGCAGCAAGAGACCCAGTACTTC.